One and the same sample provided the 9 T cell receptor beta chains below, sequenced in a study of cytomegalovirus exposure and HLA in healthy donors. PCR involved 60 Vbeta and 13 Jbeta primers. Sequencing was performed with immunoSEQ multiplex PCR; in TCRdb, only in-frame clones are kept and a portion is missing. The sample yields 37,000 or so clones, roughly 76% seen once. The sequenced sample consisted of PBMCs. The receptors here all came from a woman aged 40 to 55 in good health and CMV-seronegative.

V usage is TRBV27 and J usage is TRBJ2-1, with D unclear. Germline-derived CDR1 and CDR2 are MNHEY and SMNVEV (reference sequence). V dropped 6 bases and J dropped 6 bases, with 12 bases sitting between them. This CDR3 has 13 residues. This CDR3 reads CASRTWSGNEQFF. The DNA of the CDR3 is TGTGCCAGCAGGACCTGGAGTGGCAATGAGCAGTTCTTC.

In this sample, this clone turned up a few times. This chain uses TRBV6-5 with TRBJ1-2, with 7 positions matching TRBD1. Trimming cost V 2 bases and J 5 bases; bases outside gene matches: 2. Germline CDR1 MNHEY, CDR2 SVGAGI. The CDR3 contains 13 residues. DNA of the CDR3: TGTGCCAGCAGTTACCTGGGACAGTATGGCTACACCTTC. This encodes CASSYLGQYGYTF.

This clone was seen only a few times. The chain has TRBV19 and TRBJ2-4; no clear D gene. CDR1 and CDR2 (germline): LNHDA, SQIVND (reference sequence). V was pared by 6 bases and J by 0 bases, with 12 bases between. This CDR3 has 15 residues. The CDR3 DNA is TGTGCCAGTAGCTCCCAGACATTAGCCAAAAACATTCAGTACTTC. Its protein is CASSSQTLAKNIQYF.

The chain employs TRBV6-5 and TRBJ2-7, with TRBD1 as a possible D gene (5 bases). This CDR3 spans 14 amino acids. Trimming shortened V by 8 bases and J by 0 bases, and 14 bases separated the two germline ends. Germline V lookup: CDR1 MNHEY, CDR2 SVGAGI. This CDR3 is CASGSTASSYEQYF. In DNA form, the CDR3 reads TGTGCCAGCGGGTCGACAGCCAGCTCCTACGAGCAGTACTTC.

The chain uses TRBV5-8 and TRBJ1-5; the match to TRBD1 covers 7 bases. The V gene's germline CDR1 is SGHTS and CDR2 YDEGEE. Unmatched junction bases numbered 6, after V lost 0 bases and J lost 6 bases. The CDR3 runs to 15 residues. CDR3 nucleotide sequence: TGTGCCAGCAGCTTGGGCCAGGGGGAAAGTCAGCCCCAGCATTTT. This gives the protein CASSLGQGESQPQHF.

The CDR3: CASSPTQGLGNEQFF. The CDR3 DNA follows: TGTGCCAGCAGCCCCACCCAGGGGCTTGGTAATGAGCAGTTCTTC. This chain links TRBV4-2 with TRBJ2-1, with D possibly TRBD1 on 6 matching bases. V lost 4 bases and J lost 7, with 17 bases in between. CDR1 and CDR2 from the germline V gene are LGHNA and YNFKEQ. This CDR3 contains 15 residues.

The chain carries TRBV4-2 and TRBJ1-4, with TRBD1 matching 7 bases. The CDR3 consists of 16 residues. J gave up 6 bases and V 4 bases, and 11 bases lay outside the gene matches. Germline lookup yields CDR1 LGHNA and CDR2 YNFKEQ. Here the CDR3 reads CASSPGYRGAHEKLFF. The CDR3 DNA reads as TGTGCCAGCAGCCCGGGGTACAGGGGCGCTCATGAAAAACTGTTTTTT.

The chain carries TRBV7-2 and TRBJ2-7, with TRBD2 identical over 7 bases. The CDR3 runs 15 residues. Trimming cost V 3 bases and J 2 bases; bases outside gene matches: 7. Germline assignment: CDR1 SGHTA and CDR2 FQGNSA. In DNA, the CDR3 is TGTGCCAGCAGCTTCCACTCCGGGGGGACCTACGAGCAGTACGTC. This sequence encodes CASSFHSGGTYEQYV.

The CDR3 DNA reads TGTGCCAGCAGCTTGGTGGCAGGGTCGAACACTGAAGCTTTCTTT. Protein sequence: CASSLVAGSNTEAFF. The chain is built from TRBV5-5 and TRBJ1-1; D may be TRBD1 (5 bases). V was shortened by 0 bases and J by 1 base, with 10 bases between the two germline ends. This CDR3 is 15 amino acids long. Germline V CDR1 and CDR2: SGHKS, YYEKEE (reference sequence).